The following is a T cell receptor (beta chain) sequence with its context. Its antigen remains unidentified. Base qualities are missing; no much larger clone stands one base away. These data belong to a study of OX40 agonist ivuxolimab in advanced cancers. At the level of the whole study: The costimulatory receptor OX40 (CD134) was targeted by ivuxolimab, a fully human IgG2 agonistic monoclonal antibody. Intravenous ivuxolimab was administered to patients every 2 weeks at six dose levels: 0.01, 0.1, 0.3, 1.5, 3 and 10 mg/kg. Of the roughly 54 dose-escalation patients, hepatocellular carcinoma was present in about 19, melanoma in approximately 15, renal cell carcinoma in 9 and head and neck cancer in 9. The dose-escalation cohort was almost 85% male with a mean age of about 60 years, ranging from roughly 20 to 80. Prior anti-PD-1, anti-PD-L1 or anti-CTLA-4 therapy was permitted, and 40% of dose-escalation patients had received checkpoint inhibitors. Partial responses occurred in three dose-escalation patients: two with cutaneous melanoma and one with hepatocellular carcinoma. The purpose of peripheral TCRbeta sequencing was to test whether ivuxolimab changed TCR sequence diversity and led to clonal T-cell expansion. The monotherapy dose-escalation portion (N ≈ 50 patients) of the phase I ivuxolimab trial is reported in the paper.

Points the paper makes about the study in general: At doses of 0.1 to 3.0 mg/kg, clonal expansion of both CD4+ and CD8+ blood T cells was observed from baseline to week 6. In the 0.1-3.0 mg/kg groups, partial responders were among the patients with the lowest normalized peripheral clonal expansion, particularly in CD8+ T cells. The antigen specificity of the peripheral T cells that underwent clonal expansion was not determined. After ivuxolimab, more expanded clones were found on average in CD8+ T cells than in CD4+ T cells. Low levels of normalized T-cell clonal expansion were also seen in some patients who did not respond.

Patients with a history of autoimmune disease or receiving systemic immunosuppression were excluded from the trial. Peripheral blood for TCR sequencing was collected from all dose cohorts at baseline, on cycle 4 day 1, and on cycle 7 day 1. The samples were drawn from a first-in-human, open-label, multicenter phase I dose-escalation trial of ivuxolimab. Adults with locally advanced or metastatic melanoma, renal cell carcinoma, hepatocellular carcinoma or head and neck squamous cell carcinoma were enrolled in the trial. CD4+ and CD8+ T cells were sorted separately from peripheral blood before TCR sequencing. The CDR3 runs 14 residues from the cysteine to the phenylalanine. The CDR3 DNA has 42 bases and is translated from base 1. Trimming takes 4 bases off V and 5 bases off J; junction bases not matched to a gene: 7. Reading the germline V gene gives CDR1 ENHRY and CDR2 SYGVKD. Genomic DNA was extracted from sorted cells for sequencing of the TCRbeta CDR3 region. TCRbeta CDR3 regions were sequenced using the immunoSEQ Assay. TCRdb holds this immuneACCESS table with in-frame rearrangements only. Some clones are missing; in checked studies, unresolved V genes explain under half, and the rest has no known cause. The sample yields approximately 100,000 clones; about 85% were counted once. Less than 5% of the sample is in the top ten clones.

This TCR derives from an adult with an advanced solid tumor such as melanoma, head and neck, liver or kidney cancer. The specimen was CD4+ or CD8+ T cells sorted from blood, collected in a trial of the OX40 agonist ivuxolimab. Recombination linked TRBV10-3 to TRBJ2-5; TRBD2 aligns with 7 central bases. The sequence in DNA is TGTGCCATCAGTGCTGACAGCGGGGCGGAGACCCAGTACTTC. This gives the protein CAISADSGAETQYF.